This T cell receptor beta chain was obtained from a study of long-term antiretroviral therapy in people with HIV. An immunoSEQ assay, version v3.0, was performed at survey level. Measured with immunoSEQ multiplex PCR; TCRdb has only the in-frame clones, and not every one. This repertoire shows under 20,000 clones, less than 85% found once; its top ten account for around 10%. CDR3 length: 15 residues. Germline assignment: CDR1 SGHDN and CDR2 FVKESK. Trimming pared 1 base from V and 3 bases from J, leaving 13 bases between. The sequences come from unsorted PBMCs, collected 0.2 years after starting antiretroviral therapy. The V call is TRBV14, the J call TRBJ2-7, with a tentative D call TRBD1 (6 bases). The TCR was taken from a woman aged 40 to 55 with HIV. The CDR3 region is CASSQGDRLDYEQYF. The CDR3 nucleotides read TGTGCCAGCAGCCAAGGTGACAGGCTAGACTACGAGCAGTACTTC.